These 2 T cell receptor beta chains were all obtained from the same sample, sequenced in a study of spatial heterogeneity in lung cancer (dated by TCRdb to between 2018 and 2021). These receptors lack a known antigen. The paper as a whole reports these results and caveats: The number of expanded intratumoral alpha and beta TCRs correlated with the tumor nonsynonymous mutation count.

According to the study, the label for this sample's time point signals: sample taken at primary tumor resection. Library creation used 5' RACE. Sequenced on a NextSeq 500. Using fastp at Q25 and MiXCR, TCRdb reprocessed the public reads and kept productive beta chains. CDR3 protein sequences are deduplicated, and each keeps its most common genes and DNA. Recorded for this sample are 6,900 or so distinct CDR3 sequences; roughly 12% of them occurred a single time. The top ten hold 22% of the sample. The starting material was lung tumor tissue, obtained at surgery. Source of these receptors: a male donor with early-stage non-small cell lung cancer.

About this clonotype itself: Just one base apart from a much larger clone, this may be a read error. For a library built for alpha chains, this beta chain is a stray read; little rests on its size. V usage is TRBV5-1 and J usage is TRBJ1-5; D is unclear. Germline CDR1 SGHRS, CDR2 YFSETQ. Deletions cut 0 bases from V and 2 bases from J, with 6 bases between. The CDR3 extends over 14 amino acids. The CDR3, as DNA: TGCGCCAGCAGCTTGGACGGGGGCAATCAGCCCCAGCATTTT. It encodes CASSLDGGNQPQHF.

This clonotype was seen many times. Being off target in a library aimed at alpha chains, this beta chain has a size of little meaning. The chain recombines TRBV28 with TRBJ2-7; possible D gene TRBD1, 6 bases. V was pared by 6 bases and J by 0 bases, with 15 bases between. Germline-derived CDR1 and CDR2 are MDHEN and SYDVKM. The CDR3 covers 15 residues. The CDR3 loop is CASSAGTKSSYEQYF. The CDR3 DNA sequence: TGTGCCAGCAGCGCCGGGACAAAGAGCTCCTACGAGCAGTACTTC. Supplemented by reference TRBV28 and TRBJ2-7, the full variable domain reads DVKVTQSSRYLVKRTGEKVFLECVQDMDHENMFWYRQDPGLGLRLIYFSYDVKMKEKGDIPEGYSVSREKKERFSLILESASTNQTSMYLCASSAGTKSSYEQYFGPGTRLTVT.